This T cell receptor (beta chain) is drawn from a study of cytomegalovirus exposure and HLA in healthy donors. The trim removed 6 bases at V and 5 bases at J, leaving 10 bases unmatched. This CDR3 is 16 amino acids long. Per germline, CDR1 MNHNY and CDR2 SVGAGI (reference sequence). The PCR used 60 Vbeta and 13 Jbeta primers. The protocol was immunoSEQ multiplex PCR, while the TCRdb copy is restricted to in-frame clones and leaves out a portion. In the table there are some 110,000 clones, 60% to 85% of which are singletons. Specimen: PBMCs. The chain carries TRBV6-6 and TRBJ2-1, with 10 nucleotides matching TRBD2. The receptor's source is a male donor in good health and CMV-seropositive. Here the CDR3 reads CASRPTSGLANNEQFF. The CDR3, as DNA: TGTGCCAGCAGACCAACCTCGGGACTAGCGAACAATGAGCAGTTCTTC.